This T cell receptor (beta chain) was identified in a study of blood T cells in healthy people across ages. General observations from the study: Compared with aged donors, long-lived donors showed fewer expanded clones, suggesting selection. Unsorted PBMC input precluded a conclusive naive versus antigen-experienced comparison. Nothing was known about donor CMV status, and this possibly confounded expanded clonotype changes.

A few counts support this clonotype. Its antigen is not identified. Germline V CDR1 and CDR2: MNHEY, SVGAGI. With 2 bases removed from V and 4 bases from J, the gap between germline ends came to 14 bases. CDR3 size: 16 residues. PCR was performed a second time for roughly 7 to 12 cycles using a sample-barcoded 5' primer and a J-beta primer mix. Using its own MiXCR run on the 5' RACE reads, TCRdb lists one record per CDR3 protein. In the table there are about 1,500,000 distinct CDR3 sequences, over 25% of which are singletons. Extractions gave at least 5 micrograms of total RNA per sample. This chain links TRBV6-5 with TRBJ1-4; TRBD1 might be the D (5 bases). The material sequenced was blood. The clonotype was recovered from a woman in her 30s in good health. The CDR3 region is CASSYGGGRLNEKLFF. CDR3 sequence (DNA): TGTGCCAGCAGTTACGGGGGGGGGAGGCTTAATGAAAAACTGTTTTTT.